This T cell receptor (beta chain) was identified in a study of shared clonotypes between healthy human individuals. Looking at the study overall: Donor composition was a couple of women and three men, aged 18 to 49.

The trim removed 1 base at V and 8 bases at J, leaving 2 bases unmatched. CDR3 size: 14 residues. Germline V CDR1 and CDR2: MGHRA, YSYEKL. CD45RO-negative, CCR7-selected cells formed the naive CD8 fraction, which excluded terminally differentiated effector memory CD45RA+ cells. Sequenced by immunoSEQ multiplex PCR; TCRdb stores in-frame clones only, minus some. Of 2 million to 2.5 million clones in the sample, 93% were seen once. This chain uses TRBV4-1 with TRBJ2-1; TRBD1 matches 10 bases. This sequence originates from a man between 18 and 29 years old in good health. Some clones in this sample may be carry-over from other donors' samples. Material: naive CD8+ T cells from PBMCs. CDR3 amino acids: CASSQGDRGDEQFF. The CDR3 bases are TGCGCCAGCAGCCAAGGGGACAGGGGCGATGAGCAGTTCTTC.